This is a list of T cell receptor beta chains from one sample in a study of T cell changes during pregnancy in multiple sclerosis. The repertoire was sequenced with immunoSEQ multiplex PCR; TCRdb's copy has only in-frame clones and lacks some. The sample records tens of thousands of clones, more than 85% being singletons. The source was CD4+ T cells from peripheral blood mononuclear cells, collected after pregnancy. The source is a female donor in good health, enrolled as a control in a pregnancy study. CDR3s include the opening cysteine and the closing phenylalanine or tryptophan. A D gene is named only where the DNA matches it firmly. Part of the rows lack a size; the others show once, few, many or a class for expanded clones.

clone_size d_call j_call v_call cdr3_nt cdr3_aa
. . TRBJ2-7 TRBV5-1 TGCGCCAGCAGCTTGGATGTGGGGACTGCCTCCTACGAGCAGTACTTC CASSLDVGTASYEQYF
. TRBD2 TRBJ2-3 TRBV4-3 TGCGCCAGCAGCCAATACCAAGGACTAGGGACGCAGTATTTT CASSQYQGLGTQYF
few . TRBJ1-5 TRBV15 TGTGCCACCAAGTCAAGGAGACAGGCCGATGAGCCCCAGCATTTT CATKSRRQADEPQHF
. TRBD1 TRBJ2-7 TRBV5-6 TGTGCCAGCGGCACCGGGACAGATTCCTACGAGCAGTACTTC CASGTGTDSYEQYF
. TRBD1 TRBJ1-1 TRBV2 TGTGCCAGCAGTACGGGACAGCAGTACACTGAAGCTTTCTTT CASSTGQQYTEAFF
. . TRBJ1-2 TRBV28 TGTGCCAGCAGTTTAGGGCAGGCGTACGGCTACACCTTC CASSLGQAYGYTF
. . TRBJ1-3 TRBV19 TGTGCCAGTAGTCCAACAGTCTCTGGAAACACCATATATTTT CASSPTVSGNTIYF
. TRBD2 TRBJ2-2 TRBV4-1 TGCGCCAGCAGCCCGCTAGCGGGGGTGTCCACCGGGGAGCTGTTTTTT CASSPLAGVSTGELFF
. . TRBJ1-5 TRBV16 TGTGCCAGCAGCCAATCTTATGAGCAGCCCCAGCATTTT CASSQSYEQPQHF
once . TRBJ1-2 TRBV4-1 TGCGCCAGCAGCCAGGCATTCAGGGTTAACTATGGCTACACCTTC CASSQAFRVNYGYTF
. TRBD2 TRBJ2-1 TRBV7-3 TGTGCCAGCAGCGTTTCCGGGACTAGAGGCAGGAATGAGCAGTTCTTC CASSVSGTRGRNEQFF
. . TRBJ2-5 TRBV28 TGTGCCAGCAGTGCGCAACAGGGTGGGGAGACCCAGTACTTC CASSAQQGGETQYF
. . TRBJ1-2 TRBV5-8 TGTGCCAGCAGCTTGTTACAGGGTGGATATGGCTACACCTTC CASSLLQGGYGYTF
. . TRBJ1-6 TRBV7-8 TGTGCCAGCACCTTGTGGGGGCTGAATTCACCCCTCCACTTT CASTLWGLNSPLHF
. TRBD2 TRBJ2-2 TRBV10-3 TGTGCCATCAGTGACCCCCCGGGACTAGCGGGAGAGGGGACCGGGGAGCTGTTTTTT CAISDPPGLAGEGTGELFF
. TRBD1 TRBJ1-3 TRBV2 TGTGCCAGCAGGACAGGGGCGGGAAACACCATATATTTT CASRTGAGNTIYF
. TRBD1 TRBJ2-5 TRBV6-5 TGTGCCAGCATGGACAGGGGGTTGGGGGAGACCCAGTACTTC CASMDRGLGETQYF
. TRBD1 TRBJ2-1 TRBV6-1 TGTGCCAGCAGGGGACAGGATAGCAGGTGGAGAGTCTTC CASRGQDSRWRVF
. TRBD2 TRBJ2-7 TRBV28 TGTGCCAGCAGTAGCGGGAGAGAACACGAGCAGTACTTC CASSSGREHEQYF
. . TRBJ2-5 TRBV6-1 TGTGCCAGCAGTGAATATAACAGGGTAGAGACCCAGTACTTC CASSEYNRVETQYF
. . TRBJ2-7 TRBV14 TGTGCCAGCAGCCAACAGGGATACGAGCAGTACTTC CASSQQGYEQYF
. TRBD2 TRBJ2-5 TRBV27 TGTGCCAGCACCCCTTTAGCGGGGAGTGAGACCCAGTACTTC CASTPLAGSETQYF
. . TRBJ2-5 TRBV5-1 TGCGCCAGCAGCTTTACTGTGTCAGGAGAGACCCAGTACTTC CASSFTVSGETQYF
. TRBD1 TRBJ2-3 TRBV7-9 TGTGCCAGCAGCCCGCCGGGACAGGGGGGATCAGATACGCAGTATTTT CASSPPGQGGSDTQYF
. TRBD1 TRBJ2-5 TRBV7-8 TGTGCCAGCAGCCAAACACCCGGGACAGGGGGCTTTGAGACCCAGTACTTC CASSQTPGTGGFETQYF
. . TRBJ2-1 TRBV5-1 TGCGCCAACAGCTCTTACAATGAGCAGTTCTTC CANSSYNEQFF
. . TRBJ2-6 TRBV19 TGTGCCAGTAGGACGGGCTCTGGGGCCAACGTCCTGACTTTC CASRTGSGANVLTF
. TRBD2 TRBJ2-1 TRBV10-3 TGTGCCATCAGTGAGATGGCTAGCGGCGTTGGCGATGAGCAGTTCTTC CAISEMASGVGDEQFF
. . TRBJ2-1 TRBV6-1 TGTGCCAGCAGTGAAGGATGGAGTTCAGGGGAGCAGTTCTTC CASSEGWSSGEQFF
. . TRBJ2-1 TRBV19 TGTGCCAGTAGTAAAGGAGGGGTTAGCTCCTACAATGAGCAGTTCTTC CASSKGGVSSYNEQFF
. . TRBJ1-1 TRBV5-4 TGTGCCAGCAGCTTGAGGGGTCGGAGCACTGAAGCTTTCTTT CASSLRGRSTEAFF
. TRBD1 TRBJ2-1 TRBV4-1 TGCGCCAGCAGCCAAGGGACAAGGGACAGGCAGGACAATGAGCAGTTCTTC CASSQGTRDRQDNEQFF
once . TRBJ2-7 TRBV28 TGTGCCAGCAGCTCTACAGGGAGGGGGTCCTACGAGCAGTACTTC CASSSTGRGSYEQYF
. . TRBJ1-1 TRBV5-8 TGTGCCAGCAGCTTGGGCAGGGGCCGTCCCACTGAAGCTTTCTTT CASSLGRGRPTEAFF
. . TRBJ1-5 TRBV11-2 TGTGCCAGCAGCTTAGGGAGGGGGCCCCAGCATTTT CASSLGRGPQHF
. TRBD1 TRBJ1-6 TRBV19 TGTGCCAGTAGTAAAGTGACAGGGGGAGTCTCACCCCTCCACTTT CASSKVTGGVSPLHF
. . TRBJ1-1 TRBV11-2 TGTGCCAGCAGTCTGAGAGGGACTGAAGCTTTCTTT CASSLRGTEAFF
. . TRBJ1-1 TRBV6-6 TGTGCCAGCAGTTACCGGGCGGGTTTGGCCACTGAAGCTTTCTTT CASSYRAGLATEAFF
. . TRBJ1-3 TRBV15 TGTGCCACCAGCAGAGAACAGGTTGGAGGAAACACCATATATTTT CATSREQVGGNTIYF
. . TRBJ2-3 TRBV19 TGTGCCAGTATGGGACTGAGCACAGATACGCAGTATTTT CASMGLSTDTQYF
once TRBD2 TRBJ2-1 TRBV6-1 TGTGCCAGCAGTGCCACTAGCGGGGGGAACAATGAGCAGTTCTTC CASSATSGGNNEQFF
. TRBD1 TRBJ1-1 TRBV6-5 TGTGCCAGCAGTGTCCGGGACAGGAACACTGAAGCTTTCTTT CASSVRDRNTEAFF
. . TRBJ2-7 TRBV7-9 TGTGCCAGCAGCTTAGGGGGACTCCAGATAGGGGAGCAGTACTTC CASSLGGLQIGEQYF
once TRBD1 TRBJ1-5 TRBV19 TGTGCCAGTAGTGTCATGGACAGGGGAATCAATCAGCCCCAGCATTTT CASSVMDRGINQPQHF
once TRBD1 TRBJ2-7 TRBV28 TGTGCCAGCAGCCCTACCGGGACAGGGGACGAGCAGTACTTC CASSPTGTGDEQYF
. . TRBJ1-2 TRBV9 TGTGCCAGCAGCGTCTTCTCCCGGGCTAACTATGGCTACACCTTC CASSVFSRANYGYTF
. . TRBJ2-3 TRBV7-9 TGTGCCAGCAGCTTATCAGTCTGGGATACGCAGTATTTT CASSLSVWDTQYF
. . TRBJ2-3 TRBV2 TGTGCCAGCAGGAAGAGCCCTTCAGATACGCAGTATTTT CASRKSPSDTQYF
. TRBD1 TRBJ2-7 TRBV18 TGTGCCAGCTCACCACCGGGACAGGGTAGCTCCTACGAGCAGTACTTC CASSPPGQGSSYEQYF
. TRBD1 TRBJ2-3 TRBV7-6 TGTGCCAGCAGCTGGGGACAGGGTGGTACAAGGAACACAGATACGCAGTATTTT CASSWGQGGTRNTDTQYF
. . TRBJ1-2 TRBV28 TGTGCCAGCAGTAAATCGGACAGAAACTATGGCTACACCTTC CASSKSDRNYGYTF
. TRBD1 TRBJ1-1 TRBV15 TGTGCCACCAGAACAGGGGCGTTGGGCACTGAAGCTTTCTTT CATRTGALGTEAFF
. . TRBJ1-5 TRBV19 TGTGCCAGTAATTTGTGGGCAGGGCACCAGCCCCAGCATTTT CASNLWAGHQPQHF
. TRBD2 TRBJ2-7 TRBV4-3 TGCGCCAGCAGCCAAGATTTGGGGACTAACGAGCAGTACTTC CASSQDLGTNEQYF
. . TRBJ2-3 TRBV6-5 TGTGCCAGCAGGAAAAGCGATACGCAGTATTTT CASRKSDTQYF
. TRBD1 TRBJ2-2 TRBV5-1 TGCGCCAGCGCCGGGACAGGGGGCACCGGGGAGCTGTTTTTT CASAGTGGTGELFF